In this sample, the clone carrying this T cell receptor (beta chain) turned up many times. The data originate from a study of human T cells and chemical hapten exposure. In the library, unique molecular identifiers were attached to individual cDNA molecules. One entry per CDR3 protein, called by TCRdb with MiXCR from the RACE reads. The sample lists about 350,000 distinct CDR3 sequences; about 6% were seen once. Time point meaning: patch test 2, 6 weeks after DPC sensitization. Sample treatment: therapeutic diphenylcyclopropenone sensitization with weekly scalp DPC. V trimming: 4 bases; J trimming: 5 bases; junction bases outside the gene matches: 10. This CDR3 spans 15 amino acids. Germline V gene data show CDR1 as DFQATT and CDR2 as SNEGSKA (reference sequence).

The chain employs TRBV20-1 and TRBJ1-2; 10 bases line up with TRBD1. This specimen was whole blood, taken in connection with sensitization to the hapten diphenylcyclopropenone (DPC). This TCR derives from a woman aged 18 to 35 with alopecia areata. Some clones in this sample may be carry-over from other donors' samples. CDR3 bases: TGCAGTGCTAAGGTTGGGGACAGGGGATGGTATGGCTACACCTTC. It encodes CSAKVGDRGWYGYTF.